Reported below is one T cell receptor beta chain. Germline-derived CDR1 and CDR2 are SGDLS and YYNGEE. V gave up 2 bases and J gave up 1 base; unmatched junction bases: 4. CDR3 size: 18 residues. Produced via immunoSEQ multiplex PCR; TCRdb's table is partial and in-frame only. The data hold under 90,000 clones, with roughly 89% observed a single time. This specimen belongs to a study of blood T cell repertoires in COVID-19. The wider study: The samples span acute and convalescent COVID-19 from the United States, Italy and Spain.

The receptor was derived from a man in his sixties with acute or convalescent COVID-19. Material: peripheral blood. The rearrangement uses TRBV9 and TRBJ2-6; 12 bases align to TRBD1. Here the CDR3 reads CASSVGTGGASGANVLTF. The CDR3 nucleotides are TGTGCCAGCAGCGTGGGGACAGGGGGCGCTTCTGGGGCCAACGTCCTGACTTTC.